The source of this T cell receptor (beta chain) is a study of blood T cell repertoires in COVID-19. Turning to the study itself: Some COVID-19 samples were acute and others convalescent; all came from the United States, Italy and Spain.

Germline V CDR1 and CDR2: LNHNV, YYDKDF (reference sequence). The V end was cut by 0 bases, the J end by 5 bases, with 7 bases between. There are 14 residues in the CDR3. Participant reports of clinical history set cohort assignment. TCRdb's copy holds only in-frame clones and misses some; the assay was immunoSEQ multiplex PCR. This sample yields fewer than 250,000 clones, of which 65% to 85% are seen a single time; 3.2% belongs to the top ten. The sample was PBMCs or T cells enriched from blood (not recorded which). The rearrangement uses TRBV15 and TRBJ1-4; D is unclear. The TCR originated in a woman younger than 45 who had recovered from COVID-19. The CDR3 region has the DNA TGTGCCACCAGCAGAGAGGAGATAAATGAAAAACTGTTTTTT. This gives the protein CATSREEINEKLFF.